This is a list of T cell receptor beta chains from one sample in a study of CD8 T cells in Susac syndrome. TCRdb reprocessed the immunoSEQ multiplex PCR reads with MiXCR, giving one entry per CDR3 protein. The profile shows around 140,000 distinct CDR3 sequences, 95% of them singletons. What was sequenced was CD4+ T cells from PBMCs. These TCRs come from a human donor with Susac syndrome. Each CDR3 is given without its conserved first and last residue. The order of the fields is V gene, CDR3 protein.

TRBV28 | ASSPSSYNEQF
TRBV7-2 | ASSLLRGGRRTDTQY
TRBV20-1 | SARDWAGGDGAF
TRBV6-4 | ASSERAGSYNEQF
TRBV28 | ASSLGSIGY
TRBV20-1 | SARDKIWGGQINVFPQH
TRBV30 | AWRLAGGTDTQY
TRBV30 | AWRIQETQY
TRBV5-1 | ASSSTGHGTDTQY
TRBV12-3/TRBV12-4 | ASSAGGYDAEAF
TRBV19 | ASSSTGDTEAF
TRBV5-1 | ASSSRDYRYEQY
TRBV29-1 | SVVREGAKNIQY
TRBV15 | ATSRVAETQY
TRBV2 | ASSEGGGYGYT
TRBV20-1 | SARQTSGANVLT
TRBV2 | AATGDSLGTQY
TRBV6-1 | ASSEALVVRDNSPLH
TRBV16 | ASSQRVAYGYT
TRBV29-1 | SVDRDRGDTEAF
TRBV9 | ASSLGTIGRETQY
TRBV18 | ASSPLSYEQY
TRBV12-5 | ASGTIGSDEQF